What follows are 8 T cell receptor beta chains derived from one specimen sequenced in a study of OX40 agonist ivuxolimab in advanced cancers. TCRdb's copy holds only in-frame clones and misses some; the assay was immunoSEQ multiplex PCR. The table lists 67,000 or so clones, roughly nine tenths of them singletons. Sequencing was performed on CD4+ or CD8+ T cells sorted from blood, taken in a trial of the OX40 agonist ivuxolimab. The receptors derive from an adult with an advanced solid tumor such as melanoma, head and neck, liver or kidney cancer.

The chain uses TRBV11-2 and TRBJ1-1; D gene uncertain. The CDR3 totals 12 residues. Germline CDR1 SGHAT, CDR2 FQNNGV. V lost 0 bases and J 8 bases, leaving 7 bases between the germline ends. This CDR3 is CASSLEGYEAFF. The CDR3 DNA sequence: TGTGCCAGCAGCTTAGAGGGGTACGAAGCTTTCTTT. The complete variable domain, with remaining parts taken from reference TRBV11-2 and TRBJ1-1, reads EAGVAQSPRYKIIEKRQSVAFWCNPISGHATLYWYQQILGQGPKLLIQFQNNGVVDDSQLPKDRFSAERLKGVDSTLKIQPAKLEDSAVYLCASSLEGYEAFFGQGTRLTVV.

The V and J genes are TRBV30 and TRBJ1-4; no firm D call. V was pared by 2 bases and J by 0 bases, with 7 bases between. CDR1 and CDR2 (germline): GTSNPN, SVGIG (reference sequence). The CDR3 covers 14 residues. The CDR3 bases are TGTGCCTGGAGTTTAGGAGCAACTAATGAAAAACTGTTTTTT. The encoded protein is CAWSLGATNEKLFF. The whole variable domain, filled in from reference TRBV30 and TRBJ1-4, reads SQTIHQWPATLVQPVGSPLSLECTVEGTSNPNLYWYRQAAGRGLQLLFYSVGIGQISSEVPQNLSASRPQDRQFILSSKKLLLSDSGFYLCAWSLGATNEKLFFGSGTQLSVL.

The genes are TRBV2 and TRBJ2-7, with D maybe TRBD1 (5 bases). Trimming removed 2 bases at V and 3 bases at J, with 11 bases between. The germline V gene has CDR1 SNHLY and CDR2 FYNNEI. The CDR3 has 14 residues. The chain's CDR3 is CASSEPTENYEQYF. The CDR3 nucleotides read TGTGCCAGCAGTGAACCGACAGAGAACTACGAGCAGTACTTC.

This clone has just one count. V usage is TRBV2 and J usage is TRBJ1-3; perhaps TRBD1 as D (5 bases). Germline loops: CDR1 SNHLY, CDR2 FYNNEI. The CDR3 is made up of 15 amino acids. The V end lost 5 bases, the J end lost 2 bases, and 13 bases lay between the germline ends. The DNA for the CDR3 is TGTGCCAGCAGTCCACAGGACACTCCTGGAAACACCATATATTTT. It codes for CASSPQDTPGNTIYF.

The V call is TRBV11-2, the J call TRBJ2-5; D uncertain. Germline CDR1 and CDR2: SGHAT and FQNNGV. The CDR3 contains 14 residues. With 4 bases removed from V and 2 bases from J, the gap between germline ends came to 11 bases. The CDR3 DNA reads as TGTGCCAGCAGCTCACCACTGGGACAAGAGACCCAGTACTTC. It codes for CASSSPLGQETQYF.

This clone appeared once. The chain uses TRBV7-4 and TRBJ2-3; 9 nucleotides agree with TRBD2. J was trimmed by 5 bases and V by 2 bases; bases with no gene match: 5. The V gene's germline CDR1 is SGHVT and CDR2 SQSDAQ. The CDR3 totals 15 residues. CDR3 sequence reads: CASSLNSGGVDTQYF. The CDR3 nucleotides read TGTGCCAGCAGCTTAAATAGCGGGGGTGTAGATACGCAGTATTTT.

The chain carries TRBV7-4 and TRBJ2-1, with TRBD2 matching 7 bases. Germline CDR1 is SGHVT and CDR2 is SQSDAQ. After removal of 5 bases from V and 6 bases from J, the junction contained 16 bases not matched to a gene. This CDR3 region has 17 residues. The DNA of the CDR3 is TGTGCCAGCAGCCTAACCCCAGGGATCCGGGGGGTCAATGAGCAGTTCTTC. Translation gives CASSLTPGIRGVNEQFF.

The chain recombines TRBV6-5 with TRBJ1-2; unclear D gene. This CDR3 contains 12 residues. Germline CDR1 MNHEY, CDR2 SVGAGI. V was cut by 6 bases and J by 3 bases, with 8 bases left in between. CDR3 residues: CASRKRDYGYTF. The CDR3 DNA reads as TGTGCCAGCAGGAAACGAGACTATGGCTACACCTTC.